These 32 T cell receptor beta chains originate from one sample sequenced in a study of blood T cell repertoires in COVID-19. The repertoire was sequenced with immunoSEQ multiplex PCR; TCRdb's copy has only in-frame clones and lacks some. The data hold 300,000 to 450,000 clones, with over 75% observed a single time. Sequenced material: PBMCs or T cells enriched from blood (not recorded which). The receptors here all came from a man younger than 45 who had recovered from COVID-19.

The chain's CDR3 is CASSLTGWASNQPQHF. The CDR3 DNA reads TGTGCCAGTAGTCTAACAGGGTGGGCCAGCAATCAGCCCCAGCATTTT. The V and J genes are TRBV19 and TRBJ1-5, with TRBD1 as a possible D gene (6 bases). The CDR3 has 16 amino acids. V lost 5 bases and J lost 1, with 15 bases in between. Germline loops: CDR1 LNHDA, CDR2 SQIVND (reference sequence).

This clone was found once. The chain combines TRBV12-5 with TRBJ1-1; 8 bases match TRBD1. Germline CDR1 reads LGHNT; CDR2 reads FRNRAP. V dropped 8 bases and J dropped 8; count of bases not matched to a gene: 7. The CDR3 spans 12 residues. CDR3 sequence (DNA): TGTGCTAGTTCGGACAGGGAGGAGGAAGCTTTCTTT. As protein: CASSDREEEAFF. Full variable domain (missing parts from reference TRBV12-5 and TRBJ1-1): DARVTQTPRHKVTEMGQEVTMRCQPILGHNTVFWYRQTMMQGLELLAYFRNRAPLDDSGMPKDRFSAEMPDATLATLKIQPSEPRDSAVYFCASSDREEEAFFGQGTRLTVV.

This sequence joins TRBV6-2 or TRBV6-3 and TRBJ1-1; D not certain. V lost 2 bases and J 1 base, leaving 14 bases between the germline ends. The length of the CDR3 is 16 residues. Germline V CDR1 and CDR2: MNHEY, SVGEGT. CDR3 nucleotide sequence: TGTGCCAGCAGTTACGGCGGGGAGATAAAGAACACTGAAGCTTTCTTT. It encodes CASSYGGEIKNTEAFF.

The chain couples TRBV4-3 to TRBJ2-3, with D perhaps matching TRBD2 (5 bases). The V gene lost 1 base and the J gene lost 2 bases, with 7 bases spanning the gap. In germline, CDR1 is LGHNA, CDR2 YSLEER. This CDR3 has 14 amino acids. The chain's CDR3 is CASSQGTHTDTQYF. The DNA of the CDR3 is TGCGCCAGCAGCCAAGGGACTCACACAGATACGCAGTATTTT.

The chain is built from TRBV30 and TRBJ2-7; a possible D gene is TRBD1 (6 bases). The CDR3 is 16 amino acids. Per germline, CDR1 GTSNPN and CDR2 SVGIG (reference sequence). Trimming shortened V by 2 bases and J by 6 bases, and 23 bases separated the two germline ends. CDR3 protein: CAWSYQKWTVGLEQYF. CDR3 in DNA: TGTGCCTGGAGTTACCAAAAATGGACAGTGGGTCTCGAGCAGTACTTC.

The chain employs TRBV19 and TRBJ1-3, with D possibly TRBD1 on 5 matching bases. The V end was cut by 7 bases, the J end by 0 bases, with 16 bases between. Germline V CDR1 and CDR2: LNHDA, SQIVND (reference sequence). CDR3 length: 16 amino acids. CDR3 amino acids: CASTLAGTDSGNTIYF. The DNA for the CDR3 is TGTGCCAGTACGTTGGCGGGGACCGACTCTGGAAACACCATATATTTT. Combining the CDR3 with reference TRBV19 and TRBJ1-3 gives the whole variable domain DGGITQSPKYLFRKEGQNVTLSCEQNLNHDAMYWYRQDPGQGLRLIYYSQIVNDFQKGDIAEGYSVSREKKESFPLTVTSAQKNPTAFYLCASTLAGTDSGNTIYFGEGSWLTVV.

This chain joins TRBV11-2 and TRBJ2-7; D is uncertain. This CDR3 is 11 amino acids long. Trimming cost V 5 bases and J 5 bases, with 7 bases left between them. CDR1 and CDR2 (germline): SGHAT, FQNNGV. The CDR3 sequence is CASSPNNEQYF. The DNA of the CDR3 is TGTGCCAGCAGCCCGAACAACGAGCAGTACTTC.

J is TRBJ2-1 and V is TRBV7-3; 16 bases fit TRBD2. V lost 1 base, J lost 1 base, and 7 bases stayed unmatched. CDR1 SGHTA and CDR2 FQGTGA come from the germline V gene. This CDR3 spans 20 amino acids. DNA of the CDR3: TGTGCCAGCAGCTTAAATCCGGGACTAGCGGGGGGGCAGTCCTACAATGAGCAGTTCTTC. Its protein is CASSLNPGLAGGQSYNEQFF. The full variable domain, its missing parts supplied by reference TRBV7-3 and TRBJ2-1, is GAGVSQTPSNKVTEKGKYVELRCDPISGHTALYWYRQSLGQGPEFLIYFQGTGAADDSGLPNDRFFAVRPEGSVSTLKIQRTERGDSAVYLCASSLNPGLAGGQSYNEQFFGPGTRLTVL.

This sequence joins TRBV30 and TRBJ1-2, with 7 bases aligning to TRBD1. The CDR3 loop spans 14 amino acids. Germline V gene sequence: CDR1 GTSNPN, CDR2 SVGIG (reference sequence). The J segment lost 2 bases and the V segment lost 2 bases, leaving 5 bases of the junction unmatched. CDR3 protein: CAWSRDSANYGYTF. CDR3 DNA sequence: TGTGCCTGGAGTCGGGACAGTGCGAACTATGGCTACACCTTC.

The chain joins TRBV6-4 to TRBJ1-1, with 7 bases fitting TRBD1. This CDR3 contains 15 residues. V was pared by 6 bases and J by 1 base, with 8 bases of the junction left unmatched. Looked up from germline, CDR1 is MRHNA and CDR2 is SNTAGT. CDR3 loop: CASSPTGTENTEAFF. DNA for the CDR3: TGTGCCAGCAGCCCAACCGGGACAGAGAACACTGAAGCTTTCTTT.

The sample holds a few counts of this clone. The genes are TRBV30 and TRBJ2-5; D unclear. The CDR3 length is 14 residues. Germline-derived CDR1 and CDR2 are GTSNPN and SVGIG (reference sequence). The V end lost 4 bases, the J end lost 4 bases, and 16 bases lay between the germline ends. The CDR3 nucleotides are TGTGCCTGGATCCCAGACTTGACGGGAGAGACCCAGTACTTC. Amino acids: CAWIPDLTGETQYF.

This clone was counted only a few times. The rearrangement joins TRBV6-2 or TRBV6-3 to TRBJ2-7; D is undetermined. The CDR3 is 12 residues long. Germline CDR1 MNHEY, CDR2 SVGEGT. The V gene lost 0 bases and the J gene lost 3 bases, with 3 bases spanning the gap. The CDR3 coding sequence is TGTGCCAGCAGTTACTCCCTCTACGAGCAGTACTTC. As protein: CASSYSLYEQYF.

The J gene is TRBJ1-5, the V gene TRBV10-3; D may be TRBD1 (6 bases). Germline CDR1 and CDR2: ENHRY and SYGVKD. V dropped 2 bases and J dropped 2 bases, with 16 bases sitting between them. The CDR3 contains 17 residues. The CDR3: CAISEAAGDIGNQPQHF. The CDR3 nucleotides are TGTGCCATCAGTGAGGCAGCAGGGGATATTGGCAATCAGCCCCAGCATTTT.

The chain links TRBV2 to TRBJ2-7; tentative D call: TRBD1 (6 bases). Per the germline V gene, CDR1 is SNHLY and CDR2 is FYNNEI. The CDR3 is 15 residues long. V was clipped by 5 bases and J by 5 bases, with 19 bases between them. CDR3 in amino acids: CASSFHRVGVHEQYF. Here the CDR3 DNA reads TGTGCCAGCAGTTTCCACAGGGTAGGGGTCCACGAGCAGTACTTC.

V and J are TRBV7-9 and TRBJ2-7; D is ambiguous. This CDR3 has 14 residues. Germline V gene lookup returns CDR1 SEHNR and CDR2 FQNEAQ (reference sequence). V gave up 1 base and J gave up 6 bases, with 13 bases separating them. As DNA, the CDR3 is TGTGCCAGCAGCTTAGAAACTCTTAGTGGCGAGCAGTACTTC. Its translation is CASSLETLSGEQYF.

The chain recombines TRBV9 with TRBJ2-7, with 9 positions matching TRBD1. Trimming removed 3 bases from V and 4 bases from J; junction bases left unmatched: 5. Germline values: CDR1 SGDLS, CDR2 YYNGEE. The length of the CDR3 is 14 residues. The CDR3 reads CASSAPGQGYEQYF. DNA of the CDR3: TGTGCCAGCAGCGCCCCGGGACAGGGATACGAGCAGTACTTC.

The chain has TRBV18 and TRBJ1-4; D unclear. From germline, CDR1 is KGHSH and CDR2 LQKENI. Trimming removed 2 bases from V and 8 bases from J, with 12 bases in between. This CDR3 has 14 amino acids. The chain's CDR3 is CASSPGQNREKLFF. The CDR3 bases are TGTGCCAGCTCACCAGGGCAAAACAGAGAAAAACTGTTTTTT.

The DNA of the CDR3 is TGTGCCAGCAGTTTACGATCCTATCAATCGAACACTGAAGCTTTCTTT. Its translation is CASSLRSYQSNTEAFF. The V call is TRBV27, the J call TRBJ1-1; no firm D call. The CDR3 has 16 amino acids. Germline V gene lookup returns CDR1 MNHEY and CDR2 SMNVEV (reference sequence). V gave up 2 bases and J gave up 1 base, with 14 bases separating them.

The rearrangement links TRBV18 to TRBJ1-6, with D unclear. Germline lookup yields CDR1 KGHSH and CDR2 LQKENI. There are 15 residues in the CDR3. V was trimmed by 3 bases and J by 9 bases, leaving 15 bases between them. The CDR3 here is CASSPYSVEVSPLHF. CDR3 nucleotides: TGTGCCAGCTCACCCTACAGTGTTGAAGTTTCACCCCTCCACTTT. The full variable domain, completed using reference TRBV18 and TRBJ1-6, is NAGVMQNPRHLVRRRGQEARLRCSPMKGHSHVYWYRQLPEEGLKFMVYLQKENIIDESGMPKERFSAEFPKEGPSILRIQQVVRGDSAAYFCASSPYSVEVSPLHFGNGTRLTVT.

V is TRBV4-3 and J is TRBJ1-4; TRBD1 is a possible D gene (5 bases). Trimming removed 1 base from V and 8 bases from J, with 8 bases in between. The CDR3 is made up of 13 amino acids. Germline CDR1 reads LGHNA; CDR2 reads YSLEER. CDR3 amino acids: CASSQVGGEKLFF. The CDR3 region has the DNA TGCGCCAGCAGCCAAGTTGGGGGGGAAAAACTGTTTTTT.

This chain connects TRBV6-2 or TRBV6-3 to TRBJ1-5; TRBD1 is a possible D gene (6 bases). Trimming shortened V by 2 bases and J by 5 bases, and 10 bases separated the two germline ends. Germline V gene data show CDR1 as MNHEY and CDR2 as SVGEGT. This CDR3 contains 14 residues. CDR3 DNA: TGTGCCAGCAGTTACGCGGACAGCTATCAGCCCCAGCATTTT. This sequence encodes CASSYADSYQPQHF.

CDR3 in amino acids: CASSQWQRETQYF. In nucleotides, the CDR3 is TGCGCCAGCAGCCAATGGCAGAGGGAGACCCAGTACTTC. The chain recombines TRBV4-1 with TRBJ2-5; D is uncertain. This CDR3 has 13 amino acids. CDR1 is MGHRA, CDR2 YSYEKL, per germline. The V end lost 2 bases, the J end lost 5 bases, and 9 bases lay between the germline ends.

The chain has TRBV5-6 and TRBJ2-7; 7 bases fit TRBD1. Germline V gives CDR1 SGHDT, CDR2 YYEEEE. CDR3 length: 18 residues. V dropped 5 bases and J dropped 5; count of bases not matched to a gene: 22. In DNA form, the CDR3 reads TGTGCCAGCAGACATTCGGAGGATAACCCGGGACAGATACACGAGCAGTACTTC. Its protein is CASRHSEDNPGQIHEQYF.

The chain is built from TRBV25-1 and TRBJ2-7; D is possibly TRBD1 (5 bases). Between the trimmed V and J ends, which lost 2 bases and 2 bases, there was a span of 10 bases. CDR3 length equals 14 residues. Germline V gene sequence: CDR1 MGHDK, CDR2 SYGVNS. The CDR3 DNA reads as TGTGCCAGCAGTGAACTAGACAGCACCTACGAGCAGTACTTC. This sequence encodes CASSELDSTYEQYF.

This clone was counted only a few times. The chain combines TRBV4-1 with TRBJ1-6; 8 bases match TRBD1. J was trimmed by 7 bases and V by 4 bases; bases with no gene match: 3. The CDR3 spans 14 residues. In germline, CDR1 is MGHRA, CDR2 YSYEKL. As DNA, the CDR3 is TGCGCCAGCAGCCGGACAGGGTGGAATTCACCCCTCCACTTT. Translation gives CASSRTGWNSPLHF.

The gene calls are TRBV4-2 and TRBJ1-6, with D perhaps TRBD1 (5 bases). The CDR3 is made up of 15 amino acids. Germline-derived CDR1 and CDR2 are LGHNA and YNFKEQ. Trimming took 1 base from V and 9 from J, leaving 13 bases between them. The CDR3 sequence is CASSQVGDLTSPLHF. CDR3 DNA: TGTGCCAGCAGCCAAGTCGGGGACTTGACTTCACCCCTCCACTTT.

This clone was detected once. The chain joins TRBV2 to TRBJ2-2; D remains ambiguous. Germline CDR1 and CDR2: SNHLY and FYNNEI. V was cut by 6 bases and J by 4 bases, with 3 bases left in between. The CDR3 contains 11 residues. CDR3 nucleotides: TGTGCCAGCAGCAGCACCGGGGAGCTGTTTTTT. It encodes CASSSTGELFF.

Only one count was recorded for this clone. CDR3 sequence (DNA): TGCGCCAGCAGCCAAGATTCACTTTCGGACTCTCGATCAAACACTGAAGCTTTCTTT. This translates into CASSQDSLSDSRSNTEAFF. This sequence joins TRBV4-3 and TRBJ1-1, with D uncertain. The CDR3 is made up of 19 amino acids. The germline CDR1 and CDR2 sequences are LGHNA and YSLEER. V lost 0 bases and J 2 bases, leaving 22 bases between the germline ends.

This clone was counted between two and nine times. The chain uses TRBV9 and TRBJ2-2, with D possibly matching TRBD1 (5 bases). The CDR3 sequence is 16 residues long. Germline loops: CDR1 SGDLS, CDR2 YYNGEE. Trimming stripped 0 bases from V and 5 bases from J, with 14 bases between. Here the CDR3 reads CASSVGWQGRTGELFF. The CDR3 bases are TGTGCCAGCAGCGTAGGGTGGCAGGGTCGGACCGGGGAGCTGTTTTTT.

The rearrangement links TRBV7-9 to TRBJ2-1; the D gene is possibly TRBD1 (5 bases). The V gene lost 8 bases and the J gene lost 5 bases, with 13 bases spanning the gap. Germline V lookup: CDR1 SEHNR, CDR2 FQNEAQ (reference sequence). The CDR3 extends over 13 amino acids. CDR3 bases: TGTGCCAGCTTCAGGGTCCCTAACAATGAGCAGTTCTTC. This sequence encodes CASFRVPNNEQFF.

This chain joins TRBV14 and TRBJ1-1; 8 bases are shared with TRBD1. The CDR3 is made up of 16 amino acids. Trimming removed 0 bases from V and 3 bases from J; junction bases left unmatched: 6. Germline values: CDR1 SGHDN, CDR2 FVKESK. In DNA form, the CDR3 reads TGTGCCAGCAGCCAAGACGGACAGGGATCGGACACTGAAGCTTTCTTT. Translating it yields CASSQDGQGSDTEAFF.

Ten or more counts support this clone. CDR3 DNA: TGTGCCAGCAGCCAAGGCCCGGGACAGGGTCCTGGCTACACCTTC. Translation: CASSQGPGQGPGYTF. The rearrangement links TRBV4-2 to TRBJ1-2, with 9 bases fitting TRBD1. Germline V gives CDR1 LGHNA, CDR2 YNFKEQ. This CDR3 is 15 amino acids long. V trimming: 1 base; J trimming: 7 bases; junction bases outside the gene matches: 7.